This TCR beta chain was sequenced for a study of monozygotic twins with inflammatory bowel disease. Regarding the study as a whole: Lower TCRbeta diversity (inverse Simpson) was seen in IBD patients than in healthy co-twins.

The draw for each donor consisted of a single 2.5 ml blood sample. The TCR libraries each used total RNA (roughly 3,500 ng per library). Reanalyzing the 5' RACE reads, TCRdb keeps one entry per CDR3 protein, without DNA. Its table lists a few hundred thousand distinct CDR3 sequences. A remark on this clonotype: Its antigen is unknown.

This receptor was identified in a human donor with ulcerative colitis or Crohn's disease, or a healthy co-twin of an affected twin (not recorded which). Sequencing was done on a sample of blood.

CDR3: CASSLATGAYYNEQFF. The chain recombines TRBV5-6 with TRBJ2-1; TCRdb names TRBD1, which stays unverified in the absence of DNA. The CDR3 consists of 16 residues. Germline CDR1 SGHDT, CDR2 YYEEEE.